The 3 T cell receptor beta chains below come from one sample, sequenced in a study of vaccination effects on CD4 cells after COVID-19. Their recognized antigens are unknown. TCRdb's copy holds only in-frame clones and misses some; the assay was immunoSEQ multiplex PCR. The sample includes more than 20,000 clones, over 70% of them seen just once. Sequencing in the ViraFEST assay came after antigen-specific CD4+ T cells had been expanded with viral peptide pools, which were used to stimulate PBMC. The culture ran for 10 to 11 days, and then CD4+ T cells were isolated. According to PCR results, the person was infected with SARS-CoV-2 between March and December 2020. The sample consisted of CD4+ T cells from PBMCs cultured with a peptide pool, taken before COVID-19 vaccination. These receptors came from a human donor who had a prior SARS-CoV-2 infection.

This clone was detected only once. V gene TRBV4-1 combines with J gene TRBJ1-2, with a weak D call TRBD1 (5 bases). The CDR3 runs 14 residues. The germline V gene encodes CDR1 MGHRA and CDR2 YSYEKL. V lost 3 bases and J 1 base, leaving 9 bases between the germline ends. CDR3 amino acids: CASSHRQFNYGYTF. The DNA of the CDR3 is TGCGCCAGCAGCCACCGACAGTTTAACTATGGCTACACCTTC.

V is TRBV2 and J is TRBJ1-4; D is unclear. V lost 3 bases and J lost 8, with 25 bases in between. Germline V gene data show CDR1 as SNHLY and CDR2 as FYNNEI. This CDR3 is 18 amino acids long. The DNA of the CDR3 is TGTGCCAGCAGTGAGAGTTGGTACGGTACGAAAGGAAGCGAAAAACTGTTTTTT. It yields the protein CASSESWYGTKGSEKLFF. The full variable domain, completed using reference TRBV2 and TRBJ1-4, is EPEVTQTPSHQVTQMGQEVILRCVPISNHLYFYWYRQILGQKVEFLVSFYNNEISEKSEIFDDQFSVERPDGSNFTLKIRSTKLEDSAMYFCASSESWYGTKGSEKLFFGSGTQLSVL.

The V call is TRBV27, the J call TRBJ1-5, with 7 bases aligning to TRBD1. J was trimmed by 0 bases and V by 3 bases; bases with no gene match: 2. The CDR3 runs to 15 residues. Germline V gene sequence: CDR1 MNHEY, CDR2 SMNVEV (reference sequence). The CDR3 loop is CASSLNRGSNQPQHF. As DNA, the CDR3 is TGTGCCAGCAGTTTGAACAGGGGTAGCAATCAGCCCCAGCATTTT.